The 21 T cell receptor beta chains below all came from one sample that was sequenced in a study of blood T cell repertoires in COVID-19. The assay was immunoSEQ multiplex PCR, and TCRdb's table has in-frame clones only and misses some. The profile shows over 250,000 clones, around 90% of them singletons. Sequenced input: PBMCs or T cells enriched from blood (not recorded which). These receptors all stem from a young woman who had recovered from COVID-19.

The chain recombines TRBV30 with TRBJ1-1; D might be TRBD1 (5 bases). V was trimmed by 0 bases and J by 8 bases, leaving 16 bases between them. Germline-derived CDR1 and CDR2 are GTSNPN and SVGIG (reference sequence). CDR3 length: 14 amino acids. In DNA, the CDR3 is TGTGCCTGGAGTGTACTCCGCGAGTCAGGGGAAGCTTTCTTT. It translates to CAWSVLRESGEAFF. Drawing the rest from reference TRBV30 and TRBJ1-1, the complete variable domain is SQTIHQWPATLVQPVGSPLSLECTVEGTSNPNLYWYRQAAGRGLQLLFYSVGIGQISSEVPQNLSASRPQDRQFILSSKKLLLSDSGFYLCAWSVLRESGEAFFGQGTRLTVV.

The chain uses TRBV7-2 and TRBJ1-1, with a possible D match to TRBD1 (5 bases). Germline V gives CDR1 SGHTA, CDR2 FQGNSA. This CDR3 is built from 14 residues. V dropped 6 bases and J dropped 2 bases, with 13 bases sitting between them. The CDR3 bases are TGTGCCAGCAGTCTGGGACTCGGAAACACTGAAGCTTTCTTT. Translating it yields CASSLGLGNTEAFF.

The V and J genes are TRBV5-1 and TRBJ1-4; 9 bases match TRBD1. The CDR3 totals 15 residues. Trimming cost V 4 bases and J 7 bases; bases outside gene matches: 8. Germline CDR1 and CDR2: SGHRS and YFSETQ. The DNA of the CDR3 is TGCGCCAGCAGCCTAAGACAGGGGGGTAGTGAAAAACTGTTTTTT. This encodes CASSLRQGGSEKLFF.

The sample holds one count of this clone. The V and J genes are TRBV12-3 or TRBV12-4 and TRBJ1-6; 7 bases are a match to TRBD1. V lost 7 bases and J lost 9; bases outside the gene matches: 3. The CDR3 length is 12 residues. The CDR3 DNA follows: TGTGCCAGCACCAGGGGGGTTTCACCCCTCCACTTT. This translates into CASTRGVSPLHF.

J is TRBJ2-5 and V is TRBV28; 7 bases match TRBD2. CDR3 length equals 13 residues. V lost 6 bases to trimming and J lost 2 bases; unmatched junction nucleotides: 3. Germline values: CDR1 MDHEN, CDR2 SYDVKM. Here the CDR3 reads CASRAGGQETQYF. CDR3 bases: TGTGCCAGCAGGGCCGGGGGGCAAGAGACCCAGTACTTC.

V and J are TRBV5-1 and TRBJ1-1; 7 bases fit TRBD1. Unmatched junction bases numbered 4, after V lost 4 bases and J lost 4 bases. The CDR3 spans 13 residues. The germline CDR1 and CDR2 sequences are SGHRS and YFSETQ. The CDR3 DNA sequence: TGCGCCAGCAGCCAGGACAGGTCCACTGAAGCTTTCTTT. Translating it yields CASSQDRSTEAFF.

The V and J genes are TRBV5-4 and TRBJ2-1, with TRBD2 identical over 9 bases. Per the germline V gene, CDR1 is SGHNT and CDR2 is YYREEE (reference sequence). Trimming removed 4 bases from V and 3 bases from J; junction bases left unmatched: 8. The CDR3 has 16 residues. The CDR3 DNA follows: TGTGCCAGCAGCCCAACCGGACTAGCGTACTACAATGAGCAGTTCTTC. It specifies CASSPTGLAYYNEQFF. Combining the CDR3 with reference TRBV5-4 and TRBJ2-1 gives the whole variable domain ETGVTQSPTHLIKTRGQQVTLRCSSQSGHNTVSWYQQALGQGPQFIFQYYREEENGRGNFPPRFSGLQFPNYSSELNVNALELDDSALYLCASSPTGLAYYNEQFFGPGTRLTVL.

The CDR3 nucleotides read TGCGCCAGCAGCCAAGATTTTCTTACGGGGCAGTACTTC. Amino acid sequence: CASSQDFLTGQYF. The chain uses TRBV4-3 and TRBJ2-7; D unresolved. CDR1 is LGHNA, CDR2 YSLEER, per germline. The CDR3 is made up of 13 amino acids. Trimming cost V 0 bases and J 9 bases, with 12 bases left between them.

The chain carries TRBV6-5 and TRBJ1-2, with 7 bases aligning to TRBD1. The CDR3 totals 14 residues. Per the germline V gene, CDR1 is MNHEY and CDR2 is SVGAGI. V was clipped by 6 bases and J by 7 bases; unmatched bases: 11. The CDR3 DNA is TGTGCCAGCAGAAGGACAGGCGGTACAGGTGGCTACACCTTC. Protein sequence: CASRRTGGTGGYTF.

The V and J genes are TRBV7-2 and TRBJ1-1; D is unclear. This CDR3 is 14 amino acids long. Per germline, CDR1 SGHTA and CDR2 FQGNSA. The V end lost 5 bases, the J end lost 1 base, and 11 bases lay between the germline ends. Here the CDR3 reads CASSLTPGNTEAFF. CDR3 sequence (DNA): TGTGCCAGCAGCCTAACTCCGGGGAACACTGAAGCTTTCTTT. Drawing the rest from reference TRBV7-2 and TRBJ1-1, the complete variable domain is GAGVSQSPSNKVTEKGKDVELRCDPISGHTALYWYRQSLGQGLEFLIYFQGNSAPDKSGLPSDRFSAERTGGSVSTLTIQRTQQEDSAVYLCASSLTPGNTEAFFGQGTRLTVV.

The V gene is TRBV9, the J gene TRBJ1-1, with TRBD1 matching over 8 bases. The germline V gene encodes CDR1 SGDLS and CDR2 YYNGEE. The V and J ends lost 4 bases and 5 bases, in that order; junction bases with no gene match: 7. The CDR3 length is 14 residues. The CDR3 sequence: CASSPRTGNTEAFF. CDR3 DNA: TGTGCCAGCAGCCCCAGGACAGGGAATACTGAAGCTTTCTTT.

The V gene is TRBV15, the J gene TRBJ2-2; D may be TRBD2 (5 bases). Deletions cut 0 bases from V and 9 bases from J, with 11 bases between. CDR1 and CDR2 (germline): LNHNV, YYDKDF (reference sequence). The CDR3 is made up of 14 amino acids. The CDR3 loop is CATSRDHGERELFF. The CDR3 bases are TGTGCCACCAGCAGAGATCACGGGGAACGGGAGCTGTTTTTT. The complete variable domain, with remaining parts taken from reference TRBV15 and TRBJ2-2, reads DAMVIQNPRYQVTQFGKPVTLSCSQTLNHNVMYWYQQKSSQAPKLLFHYYDKDFNNEADTPDNFQSRRPNTSFCFLDIRSPGLGDTAMYLCATSRDHGERELFFGEGSRLTVL.

The CDR3 here is CATSDPGGAGEQYF. The CDR3 DNA reads TGTGCCACCAGTGACCCAGGTGGCGCGGGGGAGCAGTACTTC. The chain is built from TRBV24-1 and TRBJ2-7, with a weak D call TRBD2 (6 bases). Trimming removed 4 bases from V and 7 bases from J, with 16 bases in between. The CDR3 covers 14 residues. Germline-derived CDR1 and CDR2 are KGHDR and SFDVKD.

The V and J genes are TRBV5-4 and TRBJ1-2; tentative D call: TRBD1 (6 bases). Germline V gives CDR1 SGHNT, CDR2 YYREEE (reference sequence). CDR3 size: 15 residues. The V end lost 4 bases, the J end lost 3 bases, and 16 bases lay between the germline ends. CDR3 sequence: CASSSGTQGDYGYTF. The CDR3 coding sequence is TGTGCCAGCAGCAGCGGGACACAGGGTGACTATGGCTACACCTTC.

The V and J genes are TRBV9 and TRBJ2-3; the D is unclear. Trimming stripped 3 bases from V and 0 bases from J, with 8 bases between. This CDR3 is built from 14 residues. Germline-derived CDR1 and CDR2 are SGDLS and YYNGEE. CDR3 amino acids: CASSDGSSTDTQYF. CDR3 DNA sequence: TGTGCCAGCAGCGACGGTTCGAGCACAGATACGCAGTATTTT.

The sample holds one count of this clone. The chain is built from TRBV19 and TRBJ1-4, with TRBD1 matching 9 bases. V was clipped by 3 bases and J by 8 bases; unmatched bases: 7. CDR3 length equals 15 residues. Germline loops: CDR1 LNHDA, CDR2 SQIVND (reference sequence). The DNA of the CDR3 is TGTGCCAGTAGTATCGCAGACAGGGGGAAAGAAAAACTGTTTTTT. It yields the protein CASSIADRGKEKLFF.

V and J are TRBV28 and TRBJ2-3; TRBD2 matches at 13 bases. CDR1 MDHEN and CDR2 SYDVKM come from the germline V gene. The J segment lost 2 bases and the V segment lost 5 bases, leaving 7 bases of the junction unmatched. This CDR3 region has 17 residues. Here the CDR3 reads CASSTAGTSGITDTQYF. CDR3 in DNA: TGTGCCAGCAGTACAGCCGGGACTAGCGGGATCACAGATACGCAGTATTTT.

The chain carries TRBV5-6 and TRBJ1-3, with D maybe TRBD1 (5 bases). V lost 1 base and J 0 bases, leaving 8 bases between the germline ends. The CDR3 is 15 residues long. Germline loops: CDR1 SGHDT, CDR2 YYEEEE. CDR3 nucleotide sequence: TGTGCCAGCAGCTTGTGGGGCAACTCTGGAAACACCATATATTTT. This encodes CASSLWGNSGNTIYF.

The chain recombines TRBV2 with TRBJ1-1; no clear D. Germline-derived CDR1 and CDR2 are SNHLY and FYNNEI. The CDR3 runs to 13 residues. V lost 6 bases and J lost 0, with 8 bases in between. CDR3 DNA sequence: TGTGCCAGCAGCTCGGGGATGAACACTGAAGCTTTCTTT. Encoded protein: CASSSGMNTEAFF.

In this sample, this clone turned up once. The chain couples TRBV5-1 to TRBJ2-4; D remains ambiguous. V lost 3 bases, J lost 1 base, and 11 bases lay in between. The CDR3 covers 15 residues. Germline V gene sequence: CDR1 SGHRS, CDR2 YFSETQ. In DNA, the CDR3 is TGCGCCAGCAGCTCCTACGATTGGGCCAAAAACATTCAGTACTTC. Residues: CASSSYDWAKNIQYF.

The chain recombines TRBV10-3 with TRBJ1-1, with 9 bases that match TRBD1. The length of the CDR3 is 17 residues. Germline CDR1 and CDR2: ENHRY and SYGVKD. V dropped 10 bases and J dropped 5; count of bases not matched to a gene: 20. The CDR3 here is CATRSTGGASKRTEAFF. CDR3 DNA sequence: TGTGCCACCAGAAGTACAGGGGGCGCTTCGAAACGGACTGAAGCTTTCTTT.